This T cell receptor beta chain was observed in a study of T cell responses to AZD1222 COVID-19 vaccine. Study observations and caveats: Reportedly, nearly half of unique spike TCRs recognized epitopes outside B.1.351/B.1.1.7 mutations.

Comment on this clone: Its target is unknown.

CDR3 length equals 15 residues. In germline, CDR1 is MNHEY, CDR2 SMNVEV (reference sequence). Trimming took off 1 base at V and 6 bases at J, with 15 bases between the two ends. Profiled with immunoSEQ multiplex PCR; TCRdb holds only in-frame clones, not every one. The sample has about 70,000 clones; approximately 85% are singletons. The source is an adult in good health. The sequencing used peripheral blood, collected on day 0 of MenACWY control vaccination. The rearrangement uses TRBV27 and TRBJ1-2; weak D call: TRBD1 (5 bases). The DNA of the CDR3 is TGTGCCAGCAGTTTATTGGGGCAGGATCGTAATGGCTACACCTTC. This encodes CASSLLGQDRNGYTF.